The count of the clone carrying this T cell receptor (beta chain) is one. This record belongs to a study of blood T cell repertoires in COVID-19. On the study more broadly: Spain, Italy and the United States supplied samples that represented acute and convalescent COVID-19. T cells, B-cell-depleted T cells, or PBMCs provided the cDNA or gDNA that served as material.

Per the original data handling: Estimated nucleated cell counts came from reference gene primer amplification. Measured with immunoSEQ multiplex PCR; TCRdb has only the in-frame clones, and not every one. That table furnishes V, J and clone size, whereas the DNA furnished D and trimming. Of 200,000 or so clones detected, around 80% appear once; the ten largest clones hold approximately 5.3%. V lost 4 bases to trimming and J lost 4 bases; unmatched junction nucleotides: 8. The CDR3 has 16 amino acids. Germline V gives CDR1 LGHNA, CDR2 YSLEER. The material sequenced was peripheral blood. The source of this sequence is a human donor in a cohort sampled during active COVID-19. The genes are TRBV4-3 and TRBJ2-3, with TRBD2 identical over 10 bases. CDR3 amino acids: CASSPQREGPADTQYF. CDR3 DNA sequence: TGCGCCAGCAGCCCCCAGCGGGAGGGCCCTGCAGATACGCAGTATTTT.